The 14 T cell receptor beta chains reported below all come from one sample, sequenced in a study of T cell clonotyping in hematopoietic cell transplantation. Time point specified: recipient sample about 28 days before transplant, after cytoreduction. This table comes from immunoSEQ multiplex PCR, and its TCRdb copy is limited to in-frame clones, with some not included. The sample includes 29,000 or so clones, over 65% of them seen just once. The input for sequencing was peripheral blood mononuclear cells, taken before stem cell transplant. These receptors came from a woman in her twenties or thirties with chronic myeloid leukemia. Some clones in this sample may be carry-over from other donors' samples.

The rearrangement joins TRBV7-2 to TRBJ1-2; possibly TRBD1 for D (6 bases). V lost 5 bases, J lost 2 bases, and 18 bases lay in between. Germline-derived CDR1 and CDR2 are SGHTA and FQGNSA. This CDR3 contains 16 residues. DNA for the CDR3: TGTGCCAGCAGCCCAAACTTAGGGGGGGGCAACTATGGCTACACCTTC. Translated: CASSPNLGGGNYGYTF.

The J gene is TRBJ2-3, the V gene TRBV5-1; D could derive from TRBD1 or TRBD2 (5 bases each). V dropped 7 bases and J dropped 2 bases, with 11 bases sitting between them. Germline V gives CDR1 SGHRS, CDR2 YFSETQ. The CDR3 is 13 amino acids. The DNA for the CDR3 is TGCGCCAGCCGAGTGGGGGTCACAGATACGCAGTATTTT. Translated: CASRVGVTDTQYF.

V is TRBV5-4 and J is TRBJ2-3; either TRBD1 or TRBD2 may fit D (5 bases each). The CDR3 is 14 amino acids. The germline V gene has CDR1 SGHNT and CDR2 YYREEE (reference sequence). The ends were cut back, 0 bases at V and 2 bases at J, with 7 bases in the middle. The CDR3 is CASSLGGNTDTQYF. For the CDR3, the DNA is TGTGCCAGCAGCTTGGGGGGGAACACAGATACGCAGTATTTT.

This clone was picked up a small number of times. The chain uses TRBV7-2 and TRBJ2-5, with 7 bases lining up with TRBD2. The CDR3 is made up of 13 amino acids. Germline V gene lookup returns CDR1 SGHTA and CDR2 FQGNSA. V trimming: 1 base; J trimming: 4 bases; junction bases outside the gene matches: 0. The chain's CDR3 is CASSLGGGETQYF. Written as DNA, the CDR3 is TGTGCCAGCAGCTTAGGGGGGGGAGAGACCCAGTACTTC.

The rearrangement links TRBV10-2 to TRBJ1-2, with a tentative D call TRBD1 (6 bases). Looked up from germline, CDR1 is WSHSY and CDR2 is SAAADI. The CDR3 sequence is 12 residues long. Trimming removed 7 bases from V and 2 bases from J, with 8 bases in between. CDR3 protein: CASTQGNYGYTF. The CDR3 DNA reads TGCGCCAGCACCCAGGGGAACTATGGCTACACCTTC.

J is TRBJ2-3 and V is TRBV4-3; tentatively, D is TRBD2 (6 bases). The germline gives CDR1 LGHNA, CDR2 YSLEER. With 0 bases removed from V and 2 bases from J, the gap between germline ends came to 12 bases. This CDR3 is 16 amino acids long. The CDR3 reads CASSQDPGGPTDTQYF. The CDR3 DNA reads TGCGCCAGCAGCCAAGACCCCGGGGGACCCACAGATACGCAGTATTTT.

This clone has just a few counts. The J gene is TRBJ1-6, the V gene TRBV5-1; TRBD1 agrees at 7 bases. The CDR3 is 15 amino acids. CDR1 SGHRS and CDR2 YFSETQ come from the germline V gene. The V segment lost 1 base and the J segment 9 bases; nucleotides outside the gene matches: 7. CDR3 in amino acids: CASSLTGVGGSPLHF. For the CDR3, the DNA is TGCGCCAGCAGCTTGACAGGGGTGGGAGGTTCACCCCTCCACTTT. The whole variable domain, remainder taken from reference TRBV5-1 and TRBJ1-6, is KAGVTQTPRYLIKTRGQQVTLSCSPISGHRSVSWYQQTPGQGLQFLFEYFSETQRNKGNFPGRFSGRQFSNSRSEMNVSTLELGDSALYLCASSLTGVGGSPLHFGNGTRLTVT.

V gene TRBV2 combines with J gene TRBJ1-1; D unclear. The V end was cut by 4 bases, the J end by 2 bases, with 2 bases between. Germline V CDR1 and CDR2: SNHLY, FYNNEI. This CDR3 has 11 amino acids. CDR3 nucleotides: TGTGCCAGCAGTGTTAACACTGAAGCTTTCTTT. It is translated as CASSVNTEAFF.

CDR3: CASQRGASTDTQYF. CDR3 sequence (DNA): TGTGCCAGCCAGCGGGGGGCTAGCACAGATACGCAGTATTTT. This sequence joins TRBV19 and TRBJ2-3; 9 positions match TRBD2. The trim removed 9 bases at V and 0 bases at J, leaving 4 bases unmatched. The germline V gene has CDR1 LNHDA and CDR2 SQIVND (reference sequence). This CDR3 comprises 14 residues.

The chain uses TRBV29-1 and TRBJ1-2; TRBD1 is a possible D gene (6 bases). Germline CDR1 SQVTM, CDR2 ANQGSEA. The CDR3 sequence is 14 residues long. V was trimmed by 7 bases and J by 0 bases, leaving 15 bases between them. The CDR3 sequence: CSGGGSETNYGYTF. The CDR3 nucleotides are TGCAGCGGAGGGGGGTCAGAGACTAACTATGGCTACACCTTC.

The V and J genes are TRBV6-5 and TRBJ2-1; weak D call: TRBD2 (5 bases). The V gene lost 0 bases and the J gene lost 6 bases, with 12 bases spanning the gap. The CDR3 length is 15 residues. The germline gives CDR1 MNHEY, CDR2 SVGAGI. This CDR3 reads CASSYSRAASNEQFF. CDR3 DNA: TGTGCCAGCAGTTACTCGCGGGCAGCTTCCAATGAGCAGTTCTTC.

This clone appeared a few times. This chain uses TRBV2 with TRBJ1-5; 10 bases align to TRBD1. J was trimmed by 1 base and V by 9 bases; bases with no gene match: 6. This CDR3 has 15 residues. The germline V gene encodes CDR1 SNHLY and CDR2 FYNNEI. The CDR3 DNA reads TGTGCCAGTAGACAGGGGGCGATGAGCAATCAGCCCCAGCATTTT. Protein sequence: CASRQGAMSNQPQHF.

This sequence joins TRBV6-6 and TRBJ1-5; D call uncertain. The CDR3 consists of 14 residues. The germline CDR1 and CDR2 sequences are MNHNY and SVGAGI (reference sequence). V lost 7 bases and J lost 0, with 10 bases in between. CDR3 DNA: TGTGCCAGCACTCAAGCCCGTAGCAATCAGCCCCAGCATTTT. Its translation: CASTQARSNQPQHF.

The genes are TRBV10-3 and TRBJ1-2; D gene ambiguous. The V gene lost 1 base and the J gene lost 1 base, with 4 bases spanning the gap. CDR3 length equals 13 residues. Germline V gene lookup returns CDR1 ENHRY and CDR2 SYGVKD. CDR3 in amino acids: CAISEYGNYGYTF. The CDR3 DNA is TGTGCCATCAGTGAGTACGGTAACTATGGCTACACCTTC.